One and the same sample provided the 18 T cell receptor beta chains below, sequenced in a study of T cell responses to AZD1222 COVID-19 vaccine. The method was immunoSEQ multiplex PCR; TCRdb's version includes in-frame clones alone and lacks a portion of them. The table records approximately 130,000 clones, roughly 92% of them present only once. The sample consisted of peripheral blood, taken on day 0 of AZD1222 vaccination. The origin of the receptors is an adult in good health.

The chain couples TRBV5-1 to TRBJ2-1, with 8 bases identical to TRBD1. This CDR3 spans 15 amino acids. Germline V lookup: CDR1 SGHRS, CDR2 YFSETQ. Unmatched junction bases numbered 9, after V lost 4 bases and J lost 6 bases. DNA of the CDR3: TGCGCCAGCAGCGTTCGACAGGGGTTTCGCAATGAGCAGTTCTTC. Encoded protein: CASSVRQGFRNEQFF. Based on the CDR3 plus reference TRBV5-1 and TRBJ2-1, the full variable domain is KAGVTQTPRYLIKTRGQQVTLSCSPISGHRSVSWYQQTPGQGLQFLFEYFSETQRNKGNFPGRFSGRQFSNSRSEMNVSTLELGDSALYLCASSVRQGFRNEQFFGPGTRLTVL.

The chain couples TRBV5-5 to TRBJ1-5, with D possibly matching TRBD1 (5 bases). This CDR3 has 14 amino acids. The V gene lost 0 bases and the J gene lost 1 base, with 5 bases spanning the gap. Per the germline V gene, CDR1 is SGHKS and CDR2 is YYEKEE (reference sequence). CDR3 bases: TGTGCCAGCAGCTTGGGACAGAGCAATCAGCCCCAGCATTTT. Protein: CASSLGQSNQPQHF.

The gene calls are TRBV23-1 and TRBJ1-6, with TRBD1 as a possible D gene (5 bases). TRBV23-1 is an open reading frame whose function is uncertain. Deletions cut 3 bases from V and 7 bases from J, with 19 bases between. The CDR3 is 17 amino acids. The CDR3: CASSQTGEGLINSPLHF. The CDR3 nucleotides are TGCGCCAGCAGTCAGACGGGGGAAGGGCTGATAAATTCACCCCTCCACTTT.

The chain links TRBV4-1 to TRBJ2-2; D not resolved. Looked up from germline, CDR1 is MGHRA and CDR2 is YSYEKL. CDR3 length: 12 amino acids. V was shortened by 4 bases and J by 7 bases, with 7 bases between the two germline ends. The CDR3 is CASSRDVGELFF. The CDR3 DNA is TGCGCCAGCAGCCGCGATGTCGGGGAGCTGTTTTTT.

The table lists this clone with a few counts. This sequence joins TRBV11-2 and TRBJ1-2; maybe TRBD1 (6 bases). The CDR3 is made up of 12 amino acids. The V gene's germline CDR1 is SGHAT and CDR2 FQNNGV. V was trimmed by 2 bases and J by 8 bases, leaving 9 bases between them. CDR3 DNA sequence: TGTGCCAGCAGCTTATGGGACAACGGCTACACCTTC. The encoded protein is CASSLWDNGYTF.

The chain employs TRBV25-1 and TRBJ1-3; D gene ambiguous. The germline V and J ends were trimmed by 3 bases and 3 bases, with 6 bases remaining between them. Germline CDR1 MGHDK, CDR2 SYGVNS. CDR3 length: 13 residues. The CDR3 spells CASSDLGGNTIYF. CDR3 coding DNA: TGTGCCAGCAGTGACTTAGGTGGAAACACCATATATTTT. Drawing the rest from reference TRBV25-1 and TRBJ1-3, the complete variable domain is EADIYQTPRYLVIGTGKKITLECSQTMGHDKMYWYQQDPGMELHLIHYSYGVNSTEKGDLSSESTVSRIRTEHFPLTLESARPSHTSQYLCASSDLGGNTIYFGEGSWLTVV.

The chain is built from TRBV2 and TRBJ1-2, with 7 bases aligning to TRBD1. The V segment lost 5 bases and the J segment 4 bases; nucleotides outside the gene matches: 7. Per the germline V gene, CDR1 is SNHLY and CDR2 is FYNNEI. The length of the CDR3 is 14 residues. The DNA for the CDR3 is TGTGCCAGCAGTTTCGGGACAGAATTCTATGGCTACACCTTC. It yields the protein CASSFGTEFYGYTF. The full variable domain, in which reference TRBV2 and TRBJ1-2 provide the parts outside the CDR3, is EPEVTQTPSHQVTQMGQEVILRCVPISNHLYFYWYRQILGQKVEFLVSFYNNEISEKSEIFDDQFSVERPDGSNFTLKIRSTKLEDSAMYFCASSFGTEFYGYTFGSGTRLTVV.

This clone showed up just a few times. The gene calls are TRBV3-1 (or the pseudogene TRBV3-2) and TRBJ1-6; TRBD1 agrees at 7 bases. V lost 10 bases, J lost 7 bases, and 4 bases stayed unmatched. CDR3 length: 12 residues. The germline V gene has CDR1 LGHDT and CDR2 YNNKEL (reference sequence). This chain's CDR3 is CATRGGNSPLHF. The CDR3 nucleotides are TGTGCCACCCGAGGGGGCAATTCACCCCTCCACTTT.

This clone has only one observation. The V gene is TRBV4-1, the J gene TRBJ1-2; D is ambiguous. V was pared by 1 base and J by 2 bases, with 26 bases between. Germline CDR1 reads MGHRA; CDR2 reads YSYEKL. CDR3 size: 20 residues. The CDR3 spells CASSQVAPSRRVGSNYGYTF. In nucleotides, the CDR3 is TGCGCCAGCAGCCAAGTCGCCCCCAGTCGCCGGGTGGGCTCCAACTATGGCTACACCTTC.

V is TRBV3-1 (or the pseudogene TRBV3-2) and J is TRBJ1-2; D is unresolved. Between the trimmed V and J ends, which lost 4 bases and 1 base, there was a span of 10 bases. The CDR3 loop spans 14 amino acids. Germline CDR1 and CDR2: LGHDT and YNNKEL (reference sequence). CDR3 residues: CASSPGHLNYGYTF. The DNA of the CDR3 is TGTGCCAGCAGCCCGGGTCACCTTAACTATGGCTACACCTTC.

This rearrangement joins TRBV19 to TRBJ1-2; D is ambiguous. The CDR3 consists of 14 residues. Trimming took off 2 bases at V and 8 bases at J, with 15 bases between the two ends. Germline CDR1 is LNHDA and CDR2 is SQIVND (reference sequence). The CDR3 coding sequence is TGTGCCAGTAGTATAAGGTTGAGGGAGGAAGGCTACACCTTC. Protein sequence: CASSIRLREEGYTF.

The rearrangement joins TRBV7-9 to TRBJ2-1; D gene uncertain. The CDR3 is made up of 12 amino acids. Germline values: CDR1 SEHNR, CDR2 FQNEAQ (reference sequence). V was shortened by 5 bases and J by 8 bases, with 10 bases between the two germline ends. CDR3 bases: TGTGCCAGCAGCCCTGGCGGCGATGAGCAGTTCTTC. Translated: CASSPGGDEQFF.

This chain links TRBV7-8 with TRBJ2-5, with 8 nucleotides matching TRBD2. J lost 4 bases, V lost 4 bases, and 8 bases had no gene match. Germline CDR1 reads SGHVS; CDR2 reads FQNEAQ. The CDR3 covers 15 residues. The CDR3 is CASSSRKTSVETQYF. DNA for the CDR3: TGTGCCAGCAGCTCACGGAAGACTAGCGTAGAGACCCAGTACTTC. Drawing the rest from reference TRBV7-8 and TRBJ2-5, the complete variable domain is GAGVSQSPRYKVAKRGQDVALRCDPISGHVSLFWYQQALGQGPEFLTYFQNEAQLDKSGLPSDRFFAERPEGSVSTLKIQRTQQEDSAVYLCASSSRKTSVETQYFGPGTRLLVL.

The table lists this clone with a count of one. The chain employs TRBV13 and TRBJ1-1; a weak D match, TRBD1 (5 bases). This CDR3 region has 15 residues. Germline V gene lookup returns CDR1 PRHDT and CDR2 FYEKMQ (reference sequence). V was cut by 1 base and J by 6 bases, with 15 bases left in between. The CDR3 loop is CASSLDRTPNPEAFF. CDR3 coding DNA: TGTGCCAGCAGCTTAGACCGGACACCCAACCCTGAAGCTTTCTTT.

This clone was seen only once. The rearrangement uses TRBV10-3 and TRBJ2-7, with D perhaps TRBD1 (5 bases). Germline V lookup: CDR1 ENHRY, CDR2 SYGVKD. The CDR3 loop spans 16 amino acids. Trimming pared 1 base from V and 0 bases from J, leaving 13 bases between. CDR3 nucleotides: TGTGCCATCAGTGAGTTGGACGGACAAGTCTCCTACGAGCAGTACTTC. Residues: CAISELDGQVSYEQYF.

This clone showed up just a few times. This chain uses TRBV13 with TRBJ1-3; TRBD1 matches 7 bases. The germline V gene encodes CDR1 PRHDT and CDR2 FYEKMQ (reference sequence). V lost 3 bases and J lost 4; bases outside the gene matches: 9. This CDR3 comprises 16 residues. The CDR3 DNA reads as TGTGCCAGCAGCTTGGACAGGTATTCGTCAGGAAACACCATATATTTT. It translates to CASSLDRYSSGNTIYF.

As concerns this clone: Other nucleotide sequences from this sample produce the same CDR3. The chain carries TRBV10-3 and TRBJ2-7, with D possibly matching TRBD1 (6 bases). The CDR3 has 13 residues. V was cut by 6 bases and J by 2 bases, with 11 bases left in between. Germline V CDR1 and CDR2: ENHRY, SYGVKD. In nucleotides, the CDR3 is TGTGCCATCAGCCCGGGACAAACCTACGAGCAGTACTTC. Translation gives CAISPGQTYEQYF.

The chain combines TRBV5-1 with TRBJ1-1; D gene ambiguous. The CDR3 loop spans 13 amino acids. Trimming removed 0 bases at V and 6 bases at J, with 9 bases between. Germline assignment: CDR1 SGHRS and CDR2 YFSETQ. This CDR3 is CASSLVRMAEAFF. The DNA of the CDR3 is TGCGCCAGCAGCTTGGTCCGGATGGCTGAAGCTTTCTTT.